Each of the 19 T cell receptor beta chains below was sequenced from the same sample in a study of T cell changes during pregnancy in multiple sclerosis. The protocol was immunoSEQ multiplex PCR, while the TCRdb copy is restricted to in-frame clones and leaves out a portion. The sample holds under 90,000 clones, over 85% seen once. Sequences were derived from peripheral blood, sampled in the second trimester of pregnancy. These receptors originate from a female donor in good health, enrolled as a control in a pregnancy study.

This clone has more than one count but fewer than ten. V gene TRBV20-1 combines with J gene TRBJ1-1; weak D call: TRBD1 (5 bases). The germline V and J ends were trimmed by 4 bases and 6 bases, with 9 bases remaining between them. This CDR3 comprises 11 residues. Germline loops: CDR1 DFQATT, CDR2 SNEGSKA (reference sequence). The CDR3 sequence is CSAIGEAEAFF. The CDR3 DNA follows: TGCAGTGCTATAGGGGAGGCTGAAGCTTTCTTT.

The chain carries TRBV27 and TRBJ1-1, with D unclear. The CDR3 runs to 13 residues. V lost 3 bases, J lost 1 base, and 6 bases lay in between. Germline CDR1 MNHEY, CDR2 SMNVEV (reference sequence). The CDR3 loop reads CASSFMANTEAFF. For the CDR3, the DNA is TGTGCCAGCAGTTTTATGGCGAACACTGAAGCTTTCTTT.

The chain has TRBV7-9 and TRBJ2-7, with D maybe TRBD1 (5 bases). Germline lookup yields CDR1 SEHNR and CDR2 FQNEAQ (reference sequence). Trimming took off 0 bases at V and 2 bases at J, with 8 bases between the two ends. The CDR3 runs to 14 residues. CDR3 nucleotides: TGTGCCAGCAGCTTAGCAGCCAGGGCCTACGAGCAGTACTTC. Translation: CASSLAARAYEQYF.

J is TRBJ2-3 and V is TRBV5-6; weak D call: TRBD2 (7 bases). The germline gives CDR1 SGHDT, CDR2 YYEEEE. V dropped 5 bases and J dropped 4 bases, with 20 bases sitting between them. The CDR3 sequence is 16 residues long. The CDR3 region has the DNA TGTGCCAGCAGTTATATAGGGGGAGGGCAACCAGATACGCAGTATTTT. Protein sequence: CASSYIGGGQPDTQYF.

The sample holds a few counts of this clone. The chain uses TRBV2 and TRBJ2-7; a weak D match, TRBD2 (5 bases). Germline V CDR1 and CDR2: SNHLY, FYNNEI. V shed 7 bases and J shed 5 bases, with 18 bases lying between them. The CDR3 runs 14 residues. DNA of the CDR3: TGTGCCAGCAAACTTGACTCAGGACTCAACGAGCAGTACTTC. Protein: CASKLDSGLNEQYF.

The chain employs TRBV19 and TRBJ1-2; D perhaps matches TRBD1 (5 bases). Germline CDR1 is LNHDA and CDR2 is SQIVND (reference sequence). The CDR3 covers 14 residues. Trimming took 1 base from V and 8 from J, leaving 14 bases between them. The CDR3 bases are TGTGCCAGTAGTATAGTAGCAGGGCTAGGCGGCTACACCTTC. The encoded protein is CASSIVAGLGGYTF.

The chain couples TRBV11-3 to TRBJ2-2; D possibly corresponds to TRBD1 (7 bases). This CDR3 contains 13 residues. CDR1 SGHNT and CDR2 YENEEA come from the germline V gene. Trimming stripped 4 bases from V and 8 bases from J, with 11 bases between. The CDR3 nucleotides are TGTGCCAGCAGCTCGGCGGGACAGGGGGAGCTGTTTTTT. The encoded protein is CASSSAGQGELFF. Full variable domain (rest looked up from reference TRBV11-3 and TRBJ2-2): EAGVVQSPRYKIIEKKQPVAFWCNPISGHNTLYWYLQNLGQGPELLIRYENEEAVDDSQLPKDRFSAERLKGVDSTLKIQPAELGDSAVYLCASSSAGQGELFFGEGSRLTVL.

The chain employs TRBV7-9 and TRBJ2-5; the D is unclear. CDR1 and CDR2 from the germline V gene are SEHNR and FQNEAQ (reference sequence). Trimming stripped 3 bases from V and 1 base from J, with 6 bases between. This CDR3 spans 13 amino acids. CDR3 amino acids: CASSFGSQETQYF. Written as DNA, the CDR3 is TGTGCCAGCAGCTTTGGCAGCCAAGAGACCCAGTACTTC.

As to this clone: Additional DNA sequences in this sample encode the identical CDR3. The V call is TRBV5-1, the J call TRBJ2-2; 10 bases match TRBD2. Per germline, CDR1 SGHRS and CDR2 YFSETQ. V was pared by 0 bases and J by 4 bases, with 3 bases of the junction left unmatched. The CDR3 is 16 residues long. The DNA for the CDR3 is TGCGCCAGCAGCTTGGCTAGCGGGAGAGCCACCGGGGAGCTGTTTTTT. Its protein is CASSLASGRATGELFF.

This clone has a single count. The chain links TRBV28 to TRBJ2-7; maybe TRBD1 (6 bases). CDR3 length: 14 amino acids. Trimming left V 6 bases short and J 1 base short, with 13 bases between. The germline V gene encodes CDR1 MDHEN and CDR2 SYDVKM. DNA for the CDR3: TGTGCCAGCAGCTCTACAGGGTGGTCCTACGAGCAGTACTTC. Its protein is CASSSTGWSYEQYF.

The rearrangement links TRBV2 to TRBJ2-1; tentatively, D is TRBD2 (5 bases). CDR3 length equals 12 residues. Germline lookup yields CDR1 SNHLY and CDR2 FYNNEI. V was clipped by 7 bases and J by 6 bases, with 10 bases between them. The chain's CDR3 is CASTLGSNEQFF. In DNA, the CDR3 is TGTGCCAGCACCTTAGGGAGCAATGAGCAGTTCTTC.

The rearrangement joins TRBV28 to TRBJ1-5; 7 bases map to TRBD1. Germline V CDR1 and CDR2: MDHEN, SYDVKM. This CDR3 is 15 amino acids long. After removal of 6 bases from V and 1 base from J, the junction contained 6 bases not matched to a gene. The CDR3 bases are TGTGCCAGCAGCCCAGGGACAGTGAGCAATCAGCCCCAGCATTTT. It encodes CASSPGTVSNQPQHF. The complete variable domain, with remaining parts taken from reference TRBV28 and TRBJ1-5, reads DVKVTQSSRYLVKRTGEKVFLECVQDMDHENMFWYRQDPGLGLRLIYFSYDVKMKEKGDIPEGYSVSREKKERFSLILESASTNQTSMYLCASSPGTVSNQPQHFGDGTRLSIL.

This clone was counted only a few times. The chain has TRBV9 and TRBJ1-1; D is undetermined. Trimming cost V 4 bases and J 1 base, with 8 bases left between them. This CDR3 is 13 amino acids long. Germline V gene sequence: CDR1 SGDLS, CDR2 YYNGEE. The CDR3 loop reads CASSQKWNTEAFF. CDR3 DNA: TGTGCCAGCAGCCAAAAATGGAACACTGAAGCTTTCTTT.

The chain has TRBV30 and TRBJ1-2, with TRBD1 identical over 11 bases. This CDR3 comprises 13 residues. CDR1 is GTSNPN, CDR2 SVGIG, per germline (reference sequence). The J segment lost 4 bases and the V segment lost 4 bases, leaving 2 bases of the junction unmatched. CDR3 sequence reads: CAWTGQGGYGYTF. The CDR3 DNA follows: TGTGCCTGGACGGGACAGGGGGGCTATGGCTACACCTTC. Based on the CDR3 plus reference TRBV30 and TRBJ1-2, the full variable domain is SQTIHQWPATLVQPVGSPLSLECTVEGTSNPNLYWYRQAAGRGLQLLFYSVGIGQISSEVPQNLSASRPQDRQFILSSKKLLLSDSGFYLCAWTGQGGYGYTFGSGTRLTVV.

The chain uses TRBV28 and TRBJ2-2, with 7 bases that match TRBD2. CDR3 length: 16 amino acids. V shed 6 bases, J shed 5 bases, and the junction held 12 bases outside the gene matches. The germline CDR1 and CDR2 sequences are MDHEN and SYDVKM. CDR3 region: CASSSLAGVWTGELFF. In DNA, the CDR3 is TGTGCCAGCAGCTCCCTGGCGGGAGTGTGGACCGGGGAGCTGTTTTTT.

This clone appeared a single time. The rearrangement links TRBV19 to TRBJ2-7, with TRBD2 as a possible D gene (5 bases). Trimming pared 5 bases from V and 5 bases from J, leaving 13 bases between. CDR3 length: 13 amino acids. Germline CDR1 LNHDA, CDR2 SQIVND (reference sequence). CDR3: CASSLGGNDEQYF. Written as DNA, the CDR3 is TGTGCCAGTAGTTTAGGAGGCAATGACGAGCAGTACTTC.

The CDR3 nucleotides are TGCAGTGCTAGTCATAACACTGAAGCTTTCTTT. Translating it yields CSASHNTEAFF. The gene calls are TRBV20-1 and TRBJ1-1; D is unclear. The ends were cut back, 3 bases at V and 2 bases at J, with 4 bases in the middle. Germline lookup yields CDR1 DFQATT and CDR2 SNEGSKA (reference sequence). There are 11 residues in the CDR3.

This clone was found once. This chain links TRBV7-9 with TRBJ2-4; the match to TRBD1 covers 9 bases. CDR1 is SEHNR and CDR2 is FQNEAQ in the germline V gene (reference sequence). V gave up 2 bases and J gave up 8 bases; unmatched junction bases: 7. The CDR3 contains 15 residues. The CDR3 DNA reads TGTGCCAGCAGCTTACCGGGACAGGGTAGGGACATTCAGTACTTC. This gives the protein CASSLPGQGRDIQYF.

This chain joins TRBV5-4 and TRBJ1-2, with D perhaps matching TRBD1 (5 bases). The V gene's germline CDR1 is SGHNT and CDR2 YYREEE (reference sequence). V lost 3 bases and J 0 bases, leaving 12 bases between the germline ends. This CDR3 comprises 15 residues. The CDR3 sequence: CASSSRDFSNYGYTF. The CDR3 DNA is TGTGCCAGCAGCTCCCGGGACTTCTCTAACTATGGCTACACCTTC.